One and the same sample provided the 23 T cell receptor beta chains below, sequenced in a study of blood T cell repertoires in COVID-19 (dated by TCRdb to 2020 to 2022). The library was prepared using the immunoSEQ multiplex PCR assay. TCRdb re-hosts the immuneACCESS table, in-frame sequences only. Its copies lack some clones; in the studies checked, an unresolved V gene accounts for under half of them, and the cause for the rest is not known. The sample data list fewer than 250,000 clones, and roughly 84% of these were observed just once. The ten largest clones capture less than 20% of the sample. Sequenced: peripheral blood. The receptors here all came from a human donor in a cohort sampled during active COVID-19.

CDR3 DNA: TGTGCCAGCAGCGGGGGCGCCTACAATGAGCAGTTCTTC. This codes for CASSGGAYNEQFF. The rearrangement uses TRBV7-9 and TRBJ2-1; TRBD1 is a possible D gene (6 bases). Germline CDR1 reads SEHNR; CDR2 reads FQNEAQ (reference sequence). The CDR3 is 13 residues long. Trimming took 5 bases from V and 2 from J, leaving 7 bases between them.

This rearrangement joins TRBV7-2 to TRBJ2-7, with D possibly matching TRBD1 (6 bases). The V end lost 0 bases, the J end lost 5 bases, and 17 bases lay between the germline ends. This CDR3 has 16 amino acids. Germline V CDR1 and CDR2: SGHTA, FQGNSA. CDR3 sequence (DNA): TGTGCCAGCAGCTTAGCCGCCTTGAACAGGGTCAACGAGCAGTACTTC. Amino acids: CASSLAALNRVNEQYF.

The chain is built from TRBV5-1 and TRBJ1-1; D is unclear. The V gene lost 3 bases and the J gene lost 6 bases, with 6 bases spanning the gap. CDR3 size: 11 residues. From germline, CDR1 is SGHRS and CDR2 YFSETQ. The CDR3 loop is CASSSQSEAFF. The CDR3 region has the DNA TGCGCCAGCAGCTCCCAGTCTGAAGCTTTCTTT.

The CDR3 nucleotides read TGCGCCAGCAGCGATAAGACAGGGATGAGCTCCTACGAGCAGTACGTC. Translated, it gives CASSDKTGMSSYEQYV. V and J are TRBV23-1 and TRBJ2-7; 7 nucleotides match TRBD1. TRBV23-1 is classed as an ORF, of uncertain function. The V gene end was trimmed by 6 bases and the J gene end by 0 bases; junction bases not matched to a gene: 11. The CDR3 runs 16 residues.

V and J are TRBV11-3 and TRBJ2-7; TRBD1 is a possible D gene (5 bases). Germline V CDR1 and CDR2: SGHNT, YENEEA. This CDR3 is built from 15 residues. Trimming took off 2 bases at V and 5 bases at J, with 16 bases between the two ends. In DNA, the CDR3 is TGTGCCAGCAGCTTATTCCCAACAGGCCTCCACGAGCAGTACTTC. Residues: CASSLFPTGLHEQYF.

CDR3 loop: CSASTSSIAYEQYF. CDR3 bases: TGCAGTGCTAGTACCTCGAGCATTGCCTACGAGCAGTACTTC. V usage is TRBV20-1 and J usage is TRBJ2-7, with D unclear. The ends were cut back, 3 bases at V and 2 bases at J, with 14 bases in the middle. CDR3 length: 14 residues. In germline, CDR1 is DFQATT, CDR2 SNEGSKA (reference sequence).

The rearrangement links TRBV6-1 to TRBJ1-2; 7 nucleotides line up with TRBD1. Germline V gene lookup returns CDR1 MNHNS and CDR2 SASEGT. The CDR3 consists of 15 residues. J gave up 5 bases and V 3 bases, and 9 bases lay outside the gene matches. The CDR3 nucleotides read TGTGCCAGCAGTGACAGACAGGGCCGGGGATATGGCTACACCTTC. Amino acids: CASSDRQGRGYGYTF.

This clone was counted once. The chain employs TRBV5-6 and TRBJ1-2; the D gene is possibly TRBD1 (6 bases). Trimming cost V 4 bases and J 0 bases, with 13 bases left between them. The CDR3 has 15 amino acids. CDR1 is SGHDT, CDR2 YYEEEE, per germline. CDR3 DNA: TGTGCCAGCAGCCAGTTAGACAGGCCTAACTATGGCTACACCTTC. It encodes CASSQLDRPNYGYTF.

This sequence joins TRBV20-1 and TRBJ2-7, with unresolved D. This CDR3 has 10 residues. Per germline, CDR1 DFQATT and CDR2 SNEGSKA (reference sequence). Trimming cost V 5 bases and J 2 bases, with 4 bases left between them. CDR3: CSAGPYEQYF. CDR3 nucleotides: TGCAGTGCTGGCCCCTACGAGCAGTACTTC.

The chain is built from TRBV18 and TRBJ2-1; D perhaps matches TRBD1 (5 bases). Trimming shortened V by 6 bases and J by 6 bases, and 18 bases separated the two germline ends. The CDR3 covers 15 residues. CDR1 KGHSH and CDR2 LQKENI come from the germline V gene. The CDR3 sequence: CASSELKGLSNEQFF. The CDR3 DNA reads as TGTGCCAGCTCGGAGCTCAAGGGGTTGAGCAATGAGCAGTTCTTC.

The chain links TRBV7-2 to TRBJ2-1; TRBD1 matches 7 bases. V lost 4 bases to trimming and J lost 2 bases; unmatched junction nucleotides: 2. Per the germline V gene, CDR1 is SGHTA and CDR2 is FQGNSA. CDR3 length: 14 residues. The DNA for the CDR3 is TGTGCCAGCAGCTCGACAGGGACCTACAATGAGCAGTTCTTC. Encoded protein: CASSSTGTYNEQFF. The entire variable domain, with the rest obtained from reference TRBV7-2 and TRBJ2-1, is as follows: GAGVSQSPSNKVTEKGKDVELRCDPISGHTALYWYRQSLGQGLEFLIYFQGNSAPDKSGLPSDRFSAERTGGSVSTLTIQRTQQEDSAVYLCASSSTGTYNEQFFGPGTRLTVL.

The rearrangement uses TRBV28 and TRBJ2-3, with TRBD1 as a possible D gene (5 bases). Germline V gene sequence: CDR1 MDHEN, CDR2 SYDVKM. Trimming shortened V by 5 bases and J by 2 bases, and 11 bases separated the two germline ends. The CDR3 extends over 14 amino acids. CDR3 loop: CASSHRQNTDTQYF. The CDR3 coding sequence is TGTGCCAGCAGTCATAGACAGAACACAGATACGCAGTATTTT.

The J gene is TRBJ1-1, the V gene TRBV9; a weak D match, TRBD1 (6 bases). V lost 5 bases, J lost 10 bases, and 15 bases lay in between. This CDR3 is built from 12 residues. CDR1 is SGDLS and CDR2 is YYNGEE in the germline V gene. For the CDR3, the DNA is TGTGCCAGCAGTCGGGACACTGATATAGCTTTCTTT. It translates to CASSRDTDIAFF.

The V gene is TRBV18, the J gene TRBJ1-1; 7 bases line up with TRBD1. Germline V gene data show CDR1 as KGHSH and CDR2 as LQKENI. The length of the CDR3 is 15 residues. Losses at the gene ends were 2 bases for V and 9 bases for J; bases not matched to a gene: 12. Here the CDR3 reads CASSPSPTGETKAFF. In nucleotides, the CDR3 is TGTGCCAGCTCACCATCGCCAACAGGGGAGACCAAAGCTTTCTTT.

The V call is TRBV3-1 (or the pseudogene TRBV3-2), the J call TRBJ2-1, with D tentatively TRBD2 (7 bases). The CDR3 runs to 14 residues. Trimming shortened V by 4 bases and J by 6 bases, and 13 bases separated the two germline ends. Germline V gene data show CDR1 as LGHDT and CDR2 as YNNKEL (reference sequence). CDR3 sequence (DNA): TGTGCCAGCAGCCGGGGGGGCAATCTCAATGAGCAGTTCTTC. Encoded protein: CASSRGGNLNEQFF.

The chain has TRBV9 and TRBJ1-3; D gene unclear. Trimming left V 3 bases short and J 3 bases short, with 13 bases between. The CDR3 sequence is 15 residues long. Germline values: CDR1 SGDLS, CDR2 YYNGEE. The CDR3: CASSARRHGGNTIYF. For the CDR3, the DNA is TGTGCCAGCAGCGCCCGGCGGCACGGTGGAAACACCATATATTTT.

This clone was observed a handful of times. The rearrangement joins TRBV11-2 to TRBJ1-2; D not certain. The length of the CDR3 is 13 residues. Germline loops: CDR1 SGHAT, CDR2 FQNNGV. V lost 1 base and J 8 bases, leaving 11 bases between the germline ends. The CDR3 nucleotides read TGTGCCAGCAGCTTAGCGCCCGAGCTGGGCTACACCTTC. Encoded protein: CASSLAPELGYTF.

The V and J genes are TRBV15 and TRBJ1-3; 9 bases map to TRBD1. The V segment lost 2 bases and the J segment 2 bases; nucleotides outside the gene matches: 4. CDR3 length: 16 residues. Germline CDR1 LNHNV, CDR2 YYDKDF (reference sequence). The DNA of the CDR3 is TGTGCCACCAGCAGACATAGGACAGGGGCTGGAAACACCATATATTTT. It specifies CATSRHRTGAGNTIYF.

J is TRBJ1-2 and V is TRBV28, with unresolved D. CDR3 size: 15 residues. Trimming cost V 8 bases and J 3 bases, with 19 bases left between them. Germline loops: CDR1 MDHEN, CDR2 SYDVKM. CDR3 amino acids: CASRSWFREYYGYTF. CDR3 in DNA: TGTGCCAGCCGAAGCTGGTTCCGGGAGTACTATGGCTACACCTTC.

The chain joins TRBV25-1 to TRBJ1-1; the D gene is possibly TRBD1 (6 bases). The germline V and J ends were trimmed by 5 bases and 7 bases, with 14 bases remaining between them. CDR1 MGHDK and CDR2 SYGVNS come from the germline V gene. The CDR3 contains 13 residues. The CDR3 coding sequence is TGTGCCAGCAGTTCTCAATGGACAGTTGAAGCTTTCTTT. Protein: CASSSQWTVEAFF.

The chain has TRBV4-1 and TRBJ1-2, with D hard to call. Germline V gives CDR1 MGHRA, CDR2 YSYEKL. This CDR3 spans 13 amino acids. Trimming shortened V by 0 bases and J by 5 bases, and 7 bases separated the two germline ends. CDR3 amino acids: CASSQESGYGYTF. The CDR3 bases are TGCGCCAGCAGCCAAGAGTCCGGTTATGGCTACACCTTC.

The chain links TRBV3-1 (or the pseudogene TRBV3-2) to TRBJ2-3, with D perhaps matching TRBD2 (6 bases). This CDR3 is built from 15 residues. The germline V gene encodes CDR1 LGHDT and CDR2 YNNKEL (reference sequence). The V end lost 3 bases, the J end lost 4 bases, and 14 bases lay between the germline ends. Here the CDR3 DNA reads TGTGCCAGCAGCCAGTCTGCGGGACTCTCAGATACGCAGTATTTT. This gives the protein CASSQSAGLSDTQYF.

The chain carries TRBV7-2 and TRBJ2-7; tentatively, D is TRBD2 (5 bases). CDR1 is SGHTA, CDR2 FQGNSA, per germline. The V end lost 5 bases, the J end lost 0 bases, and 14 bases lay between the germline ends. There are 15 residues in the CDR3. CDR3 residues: CASSVRAESSYEQYF. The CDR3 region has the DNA TGTGCCAGCAGCGTCCGAGCGGAAAGCTCCTACGAGCAGTACTTC.